These T cell receptor beta chains were read from a single sample in a study of early T cells in non-severe SARS-CoV-2 infection. TCRdb re-derived calls from the 5' RACE reads in MiXCR, one entry per CDR3 protein. The data contain tens of thousands of distinct CDR3 sequences, less than 12% of them singletons. The sample in question was whole blood, obtained at baseline. Every receptor here comes from an adult who was a healthcare worker with PCR-confirmed SARS-CoV-2 infection or an uninfected control (not recorded which). The CDR3 runs from the conserved cysteine through the conserved F or W. A D gene is named only where the DNA matches it firmly. Size values are once, few and many counts, or a class for expanded clones, and some rows have none.

d_call j_call v_call clone_size cdr3_aa cdr3_nt
NA TRBJ1-5 TRBV7-2 many CASSPRPLGSNQPQHF TGTGCCAGCAGCCCCCGGCCCCTGGGGAGCAATCAGCCCCAGCATTTT
TRBD2 TRBJ2-2 TRBV4-2 few CASSHAGTSSTGELFF TGTGCCAGCAGCCACGCTGGGACTAGCAGCACCGGGGAGCTGTTTTTT
TRBD2 TRBJ2-5 TRBV7-7 NA CASSLLAGQETQYF TGTGCCAGCAGTCTACTAGCGGGCCAAGAGACCCAGTACTTC
TRBD2 TRBJ2-2 TRBV12-3/TRBV12-4 NA CASLAGAGELFF TGTGCCAGCCTAGCGGGAGCCGGGGAGCTGTTTTTT
NA TRBJ2-7 TRBV29-1 NA CSVQVDEQYF TGCAGCGTTCAGGTGGACGAGCAGTACTTC
NA TRBJ2-4 TRBV6-1 many CASSETIWSRAGTKNIQYF TGTGCCAGCAGTGAAACAATATGGTCCCGGGCAGGAACCAAAAACATTCAGTACTTC
TRBD1 TRBJ2-2 TRBV29-1 NA CSAAGQESNTGELFF TGCAGCGCTGCGGGACAGGAGTCGAACACCGGGGAGCTGTTTTTT
NA TRBJ2-5 TRBV19 NA CASSKTVQETQYF TGTGCCAGTAGCAAGACAGTACAAGAGACCCAGTACTTC
TRBD1 TRBJ2-7 TRBV10-3 many CAISQGQSYEQYF TGTGCCATCAGCCAGGGACAGTCCTACGAGCAGTACTTC
TRBD1 TRBJ2-2 TRBV5-1 NA CASSPRTGGTGELFF TGCGCCAGCAGCCCCAGGACAGGCGGCACCGGGGAGCTGTTTTTT
NA TRBJ2-3 TRBV29-1 many CSVMGQMGGGTQYF TGCAGCGTCATGGGGCAAATGGGCGGCGGTACGCAGTATTTT
NA TRBJ1-6 TRBV7-8 few CASSLVKTPLHF TGTGCCAGCAGCTTAGTTAAGACACCCCTCCACTTT
TRBD2 TRBJ2-1 TRBV10-3 many CAISEGTSGSMHEQFF TGTGCCATCAGTGAGGGAACTAGCGGGAGTATGCATGAGCAGTTCTTC